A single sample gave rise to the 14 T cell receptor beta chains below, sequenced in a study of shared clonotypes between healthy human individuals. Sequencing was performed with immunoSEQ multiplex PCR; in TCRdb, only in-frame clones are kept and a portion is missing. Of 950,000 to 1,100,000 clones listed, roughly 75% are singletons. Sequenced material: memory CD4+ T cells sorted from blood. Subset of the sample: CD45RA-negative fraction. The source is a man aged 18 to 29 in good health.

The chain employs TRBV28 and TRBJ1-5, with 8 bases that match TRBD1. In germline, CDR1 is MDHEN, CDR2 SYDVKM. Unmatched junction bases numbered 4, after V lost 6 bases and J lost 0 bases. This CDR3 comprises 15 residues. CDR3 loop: CASRSGGNSNQPQHF. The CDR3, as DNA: TGTGCCAGCAGGTCAGGGGGCAATAGCAATCAGCCCCAGCATTTT.

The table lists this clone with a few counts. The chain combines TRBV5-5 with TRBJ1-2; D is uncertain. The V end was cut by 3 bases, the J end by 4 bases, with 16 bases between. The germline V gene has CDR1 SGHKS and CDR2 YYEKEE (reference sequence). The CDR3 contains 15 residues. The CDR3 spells CASSYDLRFGYGYTF. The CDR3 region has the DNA TGTGCCAGCAGCTACGACCTCAGGTTTGGCTATGGCTACACCTTC.

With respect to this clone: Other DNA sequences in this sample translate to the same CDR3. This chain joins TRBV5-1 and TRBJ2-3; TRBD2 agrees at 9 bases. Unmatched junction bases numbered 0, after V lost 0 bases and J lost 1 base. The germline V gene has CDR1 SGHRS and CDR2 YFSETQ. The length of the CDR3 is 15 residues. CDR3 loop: CASSLASGGTDTQYF. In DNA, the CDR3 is TGCGCCAGCAGCTTGGCTAGCGGGGGCACAGATACGCAGTATTTT.

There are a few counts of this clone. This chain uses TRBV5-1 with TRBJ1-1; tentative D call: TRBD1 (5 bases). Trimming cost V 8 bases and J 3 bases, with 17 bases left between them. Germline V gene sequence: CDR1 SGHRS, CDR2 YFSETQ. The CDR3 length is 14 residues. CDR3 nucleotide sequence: TGCGCCAGTCGGTATGGGACTCAGGACACTGAAGCTTTCTTT. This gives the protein CASRYGTQDTEAFF. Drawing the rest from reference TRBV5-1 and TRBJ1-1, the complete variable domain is KAGVTQTPRYLIKTRGQQVTLSCSPISGHRSVSWYQQTPGQGLQFLFEYFSETQRNKGNFPGRFSGRQFSNSRSEMNVSTLELGDSALYLCASRYGTQDTEAFFGQGTRLTVV.

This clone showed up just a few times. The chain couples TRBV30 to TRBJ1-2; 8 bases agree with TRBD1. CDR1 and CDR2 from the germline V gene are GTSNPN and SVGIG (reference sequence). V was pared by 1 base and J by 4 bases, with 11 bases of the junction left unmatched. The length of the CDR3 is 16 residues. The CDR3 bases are TGTGCCTGGAGTGAGGGTTGGGGACAGGATTTCTATGGCTACACCTTC. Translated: CAWSEGWGQDFYGYTF.

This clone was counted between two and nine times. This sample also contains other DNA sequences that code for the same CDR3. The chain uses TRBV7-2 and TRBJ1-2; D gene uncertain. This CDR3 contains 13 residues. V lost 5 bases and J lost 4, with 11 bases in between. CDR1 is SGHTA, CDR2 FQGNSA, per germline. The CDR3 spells CASSLEGGYGYTF. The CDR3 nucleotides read TGTGCCAGCAGCCTAGAGGGTGGCTATGGCTACACCTTC.

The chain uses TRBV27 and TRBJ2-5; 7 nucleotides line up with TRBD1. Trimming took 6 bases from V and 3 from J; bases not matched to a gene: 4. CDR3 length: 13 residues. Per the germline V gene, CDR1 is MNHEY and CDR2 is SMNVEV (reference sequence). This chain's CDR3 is CASRVTGEETQYF. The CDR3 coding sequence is TGTGCCAGCAGAGTTACAGGGGAAGAGACCCAGTACTTC.

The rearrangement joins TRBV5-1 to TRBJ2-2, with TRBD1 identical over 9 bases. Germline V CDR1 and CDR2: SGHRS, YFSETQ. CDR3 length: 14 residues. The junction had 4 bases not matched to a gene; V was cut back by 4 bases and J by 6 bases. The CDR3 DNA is TGCGCCAGCAGCCTAACAGGGGGCTCCGGGGAGCTGTTTTTT. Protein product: CASSLTGGSGELFF.

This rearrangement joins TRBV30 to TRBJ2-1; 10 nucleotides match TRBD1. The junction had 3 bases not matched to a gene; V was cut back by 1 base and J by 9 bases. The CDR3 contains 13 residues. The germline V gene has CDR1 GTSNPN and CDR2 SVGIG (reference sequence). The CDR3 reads CAWSADRGTEQFF. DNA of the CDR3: TGTGCCTGGAGTGCGGACAGGGGGACTGAGCAGTTCTTC.

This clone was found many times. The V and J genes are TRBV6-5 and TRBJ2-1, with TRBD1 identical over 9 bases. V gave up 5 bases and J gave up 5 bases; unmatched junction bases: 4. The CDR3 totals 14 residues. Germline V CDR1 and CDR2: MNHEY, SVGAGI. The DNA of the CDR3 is TGTGCCAGCAGTAGGGACAGGGTCAACAATGAGCAGTTCTTC. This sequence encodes CASSRDRVNNEQFF.

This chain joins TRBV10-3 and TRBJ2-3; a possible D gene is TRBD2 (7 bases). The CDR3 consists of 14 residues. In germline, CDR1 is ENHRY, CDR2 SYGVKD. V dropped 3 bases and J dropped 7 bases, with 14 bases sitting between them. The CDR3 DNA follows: TGTGCCATCAGTGAATCGGGGGGCGCAAATACGCAGTATTTT. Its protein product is CAISESGGANTQYF.

The CDR3 reads CASHILATNEKLFF. The CDR3 DNA is TGTGCCAGCCACATACTTGCAACTAATGAAAAACTGTTTTTT. The genes are TRBV2 and TRBJ1-4; D is unclear. CDR1 is SNHLY and CDR2 is FYNNEI in the germline V gene. The V gene lost 8 bases and the J gene lost 0 bases, with 10 bases spanning the gap. The CDR3 is made up of 14 amino acids.

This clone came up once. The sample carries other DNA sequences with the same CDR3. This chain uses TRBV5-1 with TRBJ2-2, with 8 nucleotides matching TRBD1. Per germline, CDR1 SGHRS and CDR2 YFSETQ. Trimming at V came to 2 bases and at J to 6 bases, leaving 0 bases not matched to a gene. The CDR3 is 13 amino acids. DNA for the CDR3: TGCGCCAGCAGCTTACAGGGGGCCGGGGAGCTGTTTTTT. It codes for CASSLQGAGELFF. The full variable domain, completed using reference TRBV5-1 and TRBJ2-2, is KAGVTQTPRYLIKTRGQQVTLSCSPISGHRSVSWYQQTPGQGLQFLFEYFSETQRNKGNFPGRFSGRQFSNSRSEMNVSTLELGDSALYLCASSLQGAGELFFGEGSRLTVL.

As DNA, the CDR3 is TGTGCCAGCAGCCCCTATGTCGCCGTGGACGGGCAGTTGAATCAGCCCCAGCATTTT. Translation gives CASSPYVAVDGQLNQPQHF. The chain is built from TRBV7-8 and TRBJ1-5; D remains ambiguous. The CDR3 is made up of 19 amino acids. Germline loops: CDR1 SGHVS, CDR2 FQNEAQ. Deletions cut 5 bases from V and 4 bases from J, with 27 bases between.